The rows below give T cell receptor beta chains drawn from one sample of a study of T-cell memory formation after mild COVID-19. One entry per CDR3 protein results from TCRdb running MiXCR on the 5' RACE reads. The sample holds about half a million distinct CDR3 sequences, over 15% seen once. The specimen was PBMCs or a T cell subset sorted from them (not recorded which). These receptors were collected from an adult woman who had mild COVID-19 (a few samples of this study predate the infection). Cell type and time point are not known. CDR3s include the opening cysteine and the closing phenylalanine or tryptophan. The order of the fields is D gene, V gene, clone size, J gene, CDR3 DNA, CDR3 protein. D genes are given only for firm matches. Rows may omit the clone size; those that give it use once, few, many or a size class.

D: NA; V: TRBV6-1; size: NA; J: TRBJ1-5; DNA: TGTGCCAGCAGTGAAGCGGTGGGCCAGCCCCAGCATTTT; CDR3: CASSEAVGQPQHF
D: NA; V: TRBV30; size: NA; J: TRBJ1-6; DNA: TGTGCCTGGAGTGCGGAAAGACAGATTTATAATTCACCCCTCCACTTT; CDR3: CAWSAERQIYNSPLHF
D: NA; V: TRBV18; size: NA; J: TRBJ2-3; DNA: TGTGCCAGCTCACCACTCAGATCTGGACTTGAGGATACGCAGTATTTT; CDR3: CASSPLRSGLEDTQYF
D: NA; V: TRBV20-1; size: few; J: TRBJ1-2; DNA: TGCAGTGCGGGGTCAGCCTTTTTC; CDR3: CSAGSAFF
D: TRBD2; V: TRBV7-8; size: NA; J: TRBJ2-3; DNA: TGTGCCAGCAGCGGGACTAGTCTTGCAGATACGCAGTATTTT; CDR3: CASSGTSLADTQYF
D: NA; V: TRBV29-1; size: few; J: TRBJ1-5; DNA: TGCAGCGTTGCTCAGGGTCAAGGGCCCCAGCATTTT; CDR3: CSVAQGQGPQHF
D: NA; V: TRBV21-1; size: NA; J: TRBJ2-7; DNA: TGTGCCAGCAGCAAAGTTTTGGGCAGGGGGCACTACGAGCAGTACTTC; CDR3: CASSKVLGRGHYEQYF
D: TRBD1; V: TRBV14; size: NA; J: TRBJ2-5; DNA: TGTGCCAGCGGCAAAGGACAGGCGCTACAAGAGACCCAGTACTTC; CDR3: CASGKGQALQETQYF
D: NA; V: TRBV12-3/TRBV12-4; size: few; J: TRBJ1-2; DNA: TGTGCCAGCAGTTTAGTAGGCGACAGCGCCTATGGCTACACCTTC; CDR3: CASSLVGDSAYGYTF
D: TRBD2; V: TRBV4-2; size: many; J: TRBJ2-7; DNA: TGTGCCAGCAGCCAAGATCGAAGCGGGAGGGCCTCCTACGAGCAGTACTTC; CDR3: CASSQDRSGRASYEQYF
D: TRBD1; V: TRBV7-6; size: NA; J: TRBJ2-5; DNA: TGTGCCAGCAGCCGACAGGGTGTGGAGACCCAGTACTTC; CDR3: CASSRQGVETQYF
D: NA; V: TRBV7-9; size: few; J: TRBJ1-5; DNA: TGTGCCAGCAGCGACCATCCGGAGGATAGCAATCAGCCCCAGCATTTT; CDR3: CASSDHPEDSNQPQHF
D: NA; V: TRBV12-3/TRBV12-4; size: NA; J: TRBJ1-1; DNA: TGTGCCAGCAGACGACAGTACACTGAAGCTTTCTTT; CDR3: CASRRQYTEAFF
D: NA; V: TRBV6-5; size: NA; J: TRBJ1-2; DNA: TGTGCCAGCTCCGGCACTCCCTATGGCTACACCTTC; CDR3: CASSGTPYGYTF
D: TRBD2; V: TRBV7-2; size: NA; J: TRBJ2-1; DNA: TGTGCCAGCAGCTTAGCGTCGACTAGCGGGAGGCGGGAGCAGTTCTTC; CDR3: CASSLASTSGRREQFF
D: NA; V: TRBV6-1; size: NA; J: TRBJ1-2; DNA: TGTGCCAGCAGTGAACGCGGGGGAGCCTATGGCTACACATTC; CDR3: CASSERGGAYGYTF